This T cell receptor (beta chain) was identified during a study of response to subunit inactivated influenza vaccine. A single record per CDR3 protein comes from TCRdb applying MiXCR to the RT-PCR reads. Found here are about 570,000 distinct CDR3 sequences, approximately 11% of them singletons; the top ten hold roughly 9.6%. V shed 2 bases and J shed 2 bases, with 13 bases lying between them. The CDR3 loop spans 15 amino acids. Germline lookup yields CDR1 MNHEY and CDR2 SVGEGT. The sample was also linked to a second study, of T cells expressing NK-cell markers. That work adds: Generation of TCR beta cDNA was performed by 5'RACE template switching incorporating UMIs. Cells sorted as CD3+CD56+NKG2C+, CD3+CD56+NKG2C- and CD3+CD56-NKG2C+ T cells supplied the TCR beta repertoires.

Here the sequenced sample was PBMCs from blood, taken on the day of vaccination. The chain employs TRBV6-2 or TRBV6-3 and TRBJ2-7, with D possibly called TRBD1 or TRBD2 (5 bases each). This sequence was found in a man aged 45-60 years who received an inactivated influenza vaccine. CDR3 protein: CASSYESWGPYEQYF. The CDR3 nucleotides read TGTGCCAGCAGTTACGAGTCCTGGGGACCCTACGAGCAGTACTTC.